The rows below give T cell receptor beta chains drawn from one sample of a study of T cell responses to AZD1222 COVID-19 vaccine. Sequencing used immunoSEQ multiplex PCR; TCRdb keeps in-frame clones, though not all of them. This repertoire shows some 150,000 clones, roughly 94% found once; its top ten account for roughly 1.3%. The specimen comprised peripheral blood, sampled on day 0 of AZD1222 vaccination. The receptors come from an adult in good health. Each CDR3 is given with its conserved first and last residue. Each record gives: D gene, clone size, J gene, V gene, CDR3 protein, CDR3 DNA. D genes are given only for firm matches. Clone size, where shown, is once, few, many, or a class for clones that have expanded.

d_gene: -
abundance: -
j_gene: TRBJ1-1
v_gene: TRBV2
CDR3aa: CASSDRGAEAFF
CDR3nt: TGTGCCAGCAGTGATAGGGGCGCTGAAGCTTTCTTT

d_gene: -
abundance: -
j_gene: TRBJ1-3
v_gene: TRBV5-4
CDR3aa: CASSLGGASGNTIYF
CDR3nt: TGTGCCAGCAGCTTGGGCGGGGCCTCTGGAAACACCATATATTTT

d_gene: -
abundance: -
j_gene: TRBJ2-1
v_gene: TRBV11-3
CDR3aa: CASSPGGGEQFF
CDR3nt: TGTGCCAGCAGCCCAGGGGGGGGTGAGCAGTTCTTC

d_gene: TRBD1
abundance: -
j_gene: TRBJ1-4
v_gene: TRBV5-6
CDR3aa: CASSLGGGSNEKLFF
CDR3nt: TGTGCCAGCAGCTTGGGAGGGGGCTCTAATGAAAAACTGTTTTTT

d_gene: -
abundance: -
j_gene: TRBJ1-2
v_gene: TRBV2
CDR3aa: CASSELPGNYGYTF
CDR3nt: TGTGCCAGCAGTGAACTGCCGGGGAACTATGGCTACACCTTC

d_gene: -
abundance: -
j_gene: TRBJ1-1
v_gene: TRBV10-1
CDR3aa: CASSEEANTEAFF
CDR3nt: TGCGCCAGCAGTGAGGAAGCGAACACTGAAGCTTTCTTT

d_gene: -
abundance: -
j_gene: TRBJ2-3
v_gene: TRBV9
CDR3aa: CASTALGAADTQYF
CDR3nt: TGTGCCAGCACCGCCCTGGGGGCGGCAGATACGCAGTATTTT

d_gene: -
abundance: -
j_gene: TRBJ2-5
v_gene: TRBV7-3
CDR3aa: CASSLTREETQYF
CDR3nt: TGTGCCAGCAGCTTAACCCGGGAAGAGACCCAGTACTTC

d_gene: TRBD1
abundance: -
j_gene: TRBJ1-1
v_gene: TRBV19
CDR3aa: CASSIPWTGDLNTEAFF
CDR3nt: TGTGCCAGTAGTATTCCGTGGACAGGTGACCTGAACACTGAAGCTTTCTTT

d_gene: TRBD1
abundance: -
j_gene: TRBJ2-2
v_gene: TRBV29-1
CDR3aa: CSVAGGTGELFF
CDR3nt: TGCAGCGTTGCAGGGGGCACCGGGGAGCTGTTTTTT

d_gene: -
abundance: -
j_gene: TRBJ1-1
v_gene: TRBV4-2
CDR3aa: CASSPGDAGVEAFF
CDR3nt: TGTGCCAGCAGCCCGGGGGATGCGGGGGTTGAAGCTTTCTTT

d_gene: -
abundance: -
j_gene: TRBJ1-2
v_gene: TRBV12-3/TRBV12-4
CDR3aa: CASSGTNYGYTF
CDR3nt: TGTGCCAGCAGCGGGACAAACTATGGCTACACCTTC

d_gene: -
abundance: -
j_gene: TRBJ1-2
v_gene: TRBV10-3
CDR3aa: CASRRDSTGGYTF
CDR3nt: TGTGCCAGCCGACGGGATTCCACGGGAGGCTACACCTTC

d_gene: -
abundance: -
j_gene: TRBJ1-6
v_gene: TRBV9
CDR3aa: CASSVRGGNSPLHF
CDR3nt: TGTGCCAGCAGCGTTCGGGGGGGGAATTCACCCCTCCACTTT

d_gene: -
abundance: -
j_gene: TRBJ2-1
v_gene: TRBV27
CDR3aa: CASSLRFGGDNEQFF
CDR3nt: TGTGCCAGCAGTTTACGGTTTGGAGGAGACAATGAGCAGTTCTTC

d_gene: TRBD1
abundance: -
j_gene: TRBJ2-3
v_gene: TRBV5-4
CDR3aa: CASKPTGALTDTQYF
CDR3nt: TGTGCCAGCAAACCGACAGGGGCGCTTACAGATACGCAGTATTTT

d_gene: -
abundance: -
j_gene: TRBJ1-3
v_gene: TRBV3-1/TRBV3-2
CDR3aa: CASSPQGTGNTIYF
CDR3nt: TGTGCCAGCAGCCCACAGGGAACTGGAAACACCATATATTTT

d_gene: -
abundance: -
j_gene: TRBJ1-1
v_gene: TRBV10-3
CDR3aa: CATLSNTEAFF
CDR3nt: TGTGCCACCCTGTCGAACACTGAAGCTTTCTTT

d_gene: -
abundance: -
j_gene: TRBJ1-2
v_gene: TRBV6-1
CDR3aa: CASSEAWGASRYGYTF
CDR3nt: TGTGCCAGCAGTGAAGCATGGGGGGCGTCTCGATATGGCTACACCTTC

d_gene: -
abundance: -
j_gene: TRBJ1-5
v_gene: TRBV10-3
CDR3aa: CAISELLVEPQHF
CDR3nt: TGTGCCATCAGTGAACTATTGGTGGAGCCCCAGCATTTT

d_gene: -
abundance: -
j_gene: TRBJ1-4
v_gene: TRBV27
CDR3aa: CASRPGETNEKLFF
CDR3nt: TGTGCCAGCCGACCGGGGGAGACTAATGAAAAACTGTTTTTT

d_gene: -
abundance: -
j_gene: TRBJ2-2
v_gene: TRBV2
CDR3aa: CASRASGVTGELFF
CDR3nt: TGTGCCAGCAGGGCTTCCGGGGTCACCGGGGAGCTGTTTTTT

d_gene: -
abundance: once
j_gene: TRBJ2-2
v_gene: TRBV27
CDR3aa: CASRQTANLNTGELFF
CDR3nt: TGTGCCAGCAGACAGACAGCAAATTTAAACACCGGGGAGCTGTTTTTT

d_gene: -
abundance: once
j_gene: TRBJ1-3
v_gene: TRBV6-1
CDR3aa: CASSEGSAGNTIYF
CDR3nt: TGTGCCAGCAGTGAAGGCTCAGCTGGAAACACCATATATTTT

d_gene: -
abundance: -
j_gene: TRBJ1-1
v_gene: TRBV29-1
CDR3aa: CSVPMNTEAFF
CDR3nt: TGCAGCGTGCCCATGAACACTGAAGCTTTCTTT

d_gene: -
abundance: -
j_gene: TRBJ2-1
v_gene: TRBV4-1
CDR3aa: CASSQSRVSYNEQFF
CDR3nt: TGCGCCAGCAGCCAATCTCGGGTTTCCTACAATGAGCAGTTCTTC

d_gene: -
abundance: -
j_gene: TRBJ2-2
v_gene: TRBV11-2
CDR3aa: CASSVSGELFF
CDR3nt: TGTGCCAGCAGCGTATCCGGGGAGCTGTTTTTT